This T cell receptor (beta chain) was obtained from a study of cytomegalovirus exposure and HLA in healthy donors. 13 Jbeta primers and 60 Vbeta primers were used for the PCR. Some clones are missing from TCRdb's copy, which holds only in-frame ones; the method was immunoSEQ multiplex PCR. There are about 130,000 clones in the sample; around three quarters occur only once, and over 1.5% lies in the top ten. This CDR3 is built from 20 residues. V trimming: 8 bases; J trimming: 1 base; junction bases outside the gene matches: 24. Germline CDR1 is MDHEN and CDR2 is SYDVKM. Study results and limitations: TCR beta sequences reportedly predicted most subjects' HLA-A and HLA-B alleles accurately. Several of the most significant clusters appeared, in a later analysis, to be linked to common viral pathogens. Trimming of TCR beta V- and J-genes showed a link, identified in a later analysis, to a missense DCLRE1C variant.

In regard to this clone: Antigen: not known.

The sequencing sample was made of PBMCs. The chain couples TRBV28 to TRBJ2-3, with TRBD2 identical over 7 bases. The TCR was taken from a woman aged 50 to 65 in good health and CMV-seronegative. For the CDR3, the DNA is TGTGCCAGCCGAGGGGTGGGCTCTTCCGGCGGGAGATTCGGCACAGATACGCAGTATTTT. Its translation is CASRGVGSSGGRFGTDTQYF.